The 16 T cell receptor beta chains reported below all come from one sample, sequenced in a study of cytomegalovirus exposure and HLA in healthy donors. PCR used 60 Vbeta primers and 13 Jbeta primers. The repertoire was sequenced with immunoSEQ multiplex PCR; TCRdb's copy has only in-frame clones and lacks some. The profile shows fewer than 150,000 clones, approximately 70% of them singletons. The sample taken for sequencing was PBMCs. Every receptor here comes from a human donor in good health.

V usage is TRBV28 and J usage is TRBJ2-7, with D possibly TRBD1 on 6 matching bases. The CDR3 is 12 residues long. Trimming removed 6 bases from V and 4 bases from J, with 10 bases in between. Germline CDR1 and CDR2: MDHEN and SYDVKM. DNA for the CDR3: TGTGCCAGCAGGATGACAGGATACGAGCAGTACTTC. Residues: CASRMTGYEQYF.

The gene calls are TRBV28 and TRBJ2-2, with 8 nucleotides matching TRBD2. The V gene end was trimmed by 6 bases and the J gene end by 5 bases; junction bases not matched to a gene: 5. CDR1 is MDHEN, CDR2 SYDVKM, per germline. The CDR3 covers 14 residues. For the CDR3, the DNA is TGTGCCAGCAGAGCCGGGGGGGAGACCGGGGAGCTGTTTTTT. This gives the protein CASRAGGETGELFF.

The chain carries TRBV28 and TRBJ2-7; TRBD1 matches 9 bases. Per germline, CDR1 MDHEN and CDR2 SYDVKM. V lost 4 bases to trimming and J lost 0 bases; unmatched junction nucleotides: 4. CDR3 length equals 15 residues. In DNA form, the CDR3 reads TGTGCCAGCAGTTGGGGACAGGGAAGCTCCTACGAGCAGTACTTC. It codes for CASSWGQGSSYEQYF.

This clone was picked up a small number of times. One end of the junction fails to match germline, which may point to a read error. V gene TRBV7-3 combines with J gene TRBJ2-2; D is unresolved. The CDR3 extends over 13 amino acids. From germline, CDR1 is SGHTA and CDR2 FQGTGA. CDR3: CASSLTINGELFF. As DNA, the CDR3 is TGTGCCAGCAGCCTAACTATAAACGGGGAGCTGTTTTTT. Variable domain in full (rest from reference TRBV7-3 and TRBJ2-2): GAGVSQTPSNKVTEKGKYVELRCDPISGHTALYWYRQSLGQGPEFLIYFQGTGAADDSGLPNDRFFAVRPEGSVSTLKIQRTERGDSAVYLCASSLTINGELFFGEGSRLTVL.

CDR3 sequence: CSVEDTASGGWNEQFF. CDR3 bases: TGCAGCGTTGAAGATACGGCTAGCGGGGGTTGGAATGAGCAGTTCTTC. The chain is built from TRBV29-1 and TRBJ2-1; 10 bases fit TRBD2. Unmatched junction bases numbered 9, after V lost 0 bases and J lost 7 bases. This CDR3 region has 16 residues. Germline CDR1 reads SQVTM; CDR2 reads ANQGSEA.

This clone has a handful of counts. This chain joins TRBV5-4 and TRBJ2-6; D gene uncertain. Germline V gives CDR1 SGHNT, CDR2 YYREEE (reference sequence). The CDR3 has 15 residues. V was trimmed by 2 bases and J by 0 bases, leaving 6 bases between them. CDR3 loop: CASSFGSSGANVLTF. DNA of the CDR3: TGTGCCAGCAGCTTCGGTAGCTCTGGGGCCAACGTCCTGACTTTC.

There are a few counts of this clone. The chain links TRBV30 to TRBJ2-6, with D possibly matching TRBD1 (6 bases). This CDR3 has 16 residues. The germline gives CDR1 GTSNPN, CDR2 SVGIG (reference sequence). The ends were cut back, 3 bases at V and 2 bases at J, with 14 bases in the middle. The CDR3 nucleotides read TGTGCCTGGAGGGTCCCATACAGGGCTGGGGCCAACGTCCTGACTTTC. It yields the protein CAWRVPYRAGANVLTF.

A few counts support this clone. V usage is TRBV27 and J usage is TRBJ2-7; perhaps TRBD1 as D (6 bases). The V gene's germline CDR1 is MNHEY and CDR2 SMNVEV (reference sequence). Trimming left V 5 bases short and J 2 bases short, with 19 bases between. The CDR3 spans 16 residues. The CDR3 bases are TGTGCCAGCAGTCCGGCACTAGGGGGTATAGCCTACGAGCAGTACTTC. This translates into CASSPALGGIAYEQYF.

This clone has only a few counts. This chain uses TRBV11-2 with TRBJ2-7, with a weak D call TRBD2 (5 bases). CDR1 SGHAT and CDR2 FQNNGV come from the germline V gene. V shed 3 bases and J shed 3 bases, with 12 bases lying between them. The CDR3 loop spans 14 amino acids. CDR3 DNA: TGTGCCAGCAGCTTGGACTCCAACCACTACGAGCAGTACTTC. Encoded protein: CASSLDSNHYEQYF.

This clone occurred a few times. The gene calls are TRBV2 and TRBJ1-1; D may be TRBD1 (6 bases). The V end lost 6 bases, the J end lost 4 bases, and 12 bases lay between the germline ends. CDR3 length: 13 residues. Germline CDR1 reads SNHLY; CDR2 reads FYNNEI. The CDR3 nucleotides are TGTGCCAGCAGGTTCGACAGGACCACTGAAGCTTTCTTT. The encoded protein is CASRFDRTTEAFF.

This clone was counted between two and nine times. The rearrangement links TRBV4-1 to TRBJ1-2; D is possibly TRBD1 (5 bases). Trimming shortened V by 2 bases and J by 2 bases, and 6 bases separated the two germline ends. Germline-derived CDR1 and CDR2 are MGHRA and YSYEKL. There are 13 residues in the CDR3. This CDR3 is CASSQHRNYGYTF. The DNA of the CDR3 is TGCGCCAGCAGCCAACACAGGAACTATGGCTACACCTTC.

CDR3 bases: TGTGCCAGCAGTGAGCGGCCTTTCAGGGACGAGCAGTACTTC. Encoded protein: CASSERPFRDEQYF. The chain recombines TRBV6-1 with TRBJ2-7, with a possible D match to TRBD1 (5 bases). The CDR3 has 14 amino acids. CDR1 and CDR2 from the germline V gene are MNHNS and SASEGT. The V gene lost 3 bases and the J gene lost 5 bases, with 14 bases spanning the gap.

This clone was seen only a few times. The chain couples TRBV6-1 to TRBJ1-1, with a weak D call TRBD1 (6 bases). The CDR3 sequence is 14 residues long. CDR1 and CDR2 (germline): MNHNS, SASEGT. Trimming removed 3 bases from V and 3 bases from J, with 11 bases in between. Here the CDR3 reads CASSETRGDTEAFF. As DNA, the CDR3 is TGTGCCAGCAGTGAGACCAGGGGAGACACTGAAGCTTTCTTT.

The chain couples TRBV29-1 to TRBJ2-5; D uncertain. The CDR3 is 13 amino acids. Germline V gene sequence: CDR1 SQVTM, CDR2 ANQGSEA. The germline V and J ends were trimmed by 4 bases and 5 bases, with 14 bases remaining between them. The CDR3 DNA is TGCAGCGTTGGCCTGACCCTGCGGGAGACCCAGTACTTC. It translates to CSVGLTLRETQYF.

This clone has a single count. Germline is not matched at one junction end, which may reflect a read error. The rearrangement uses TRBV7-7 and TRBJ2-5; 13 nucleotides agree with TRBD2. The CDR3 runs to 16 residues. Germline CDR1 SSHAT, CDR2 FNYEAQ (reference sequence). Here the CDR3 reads CASSRLAGGEAETQYF. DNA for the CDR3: TGTGCTAGCAGCCGACTAGCGGGGGGCGAAGCGGAGACCCAGTACTTC.

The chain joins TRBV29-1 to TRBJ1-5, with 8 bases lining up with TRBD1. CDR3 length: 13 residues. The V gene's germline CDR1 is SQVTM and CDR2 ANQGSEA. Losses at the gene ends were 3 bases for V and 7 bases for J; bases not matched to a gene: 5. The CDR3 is CSVDGQGGQPQHF. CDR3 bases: TGCAGCGTTGACGGACAGGGTGGACAGCCCCAGCATTTT.